The 9 T cell receptor beta chains reported below all come from one sample, sequenced in a study of T-cell memory formation after mild COVID-19. TCRdb processed the 5' RACE reads anew with MiXCR; each CDR3 protein has one entry. The sample lists around 160,000 distinct CDR3 sequences, 11% seen once, with 3.5% to 4.5% in the top ten. Sequencing used PBMCs or a T cell subset sorted from them (not recorded which). Receptors were obtained from a man aged 18-30 years who had mild COVID-19 (a few samples of this study predate the infection). Cell type and time point are not known.

This clonotype was detected a few times. The J gene is TRBJ2-1, the V gene TRBV7-9; no clear D gene. V was shortened by 3 bases and J by 5 bases, with 8 bases between the two germline ends. This CDR3 is built from 13 residues. In germline, CDR1 is SEHNR, CDR2 FQNEAQ (reference sequence). The CDR3 sequence is CASSFGSHNEQFF. CDR3 in DNA: TGTGCCAGCAGCTTCGGCAGCCACAATGAGCAGTTCTTC.

The chain joins TRBV2 to TRBJ1-3; D might be TRBD1 (6 bases). Germline assignment: CDR1 SNHLY and CDR2 FYNNEI. The V and J ends lost 3 bases and 4 bases respectively, with 10 bases between them. The CDR3 sequence is 14 residues long. CDR3 loop: CASSDQGSGNTIYF. CDR3 DNA: TGTGCCAGCAGTGATCAGGGGAGCGGAAACACCATATATTTT.

This clonotype occurred a few times. V gene TRBV18 combines with J gene TRBJ2-4; 8 nucleotides align to TRBD1. Germline CDR1 and CDR2: KGHSH and LQKENI. The V and J ends lost 3 bases and 7 bases, in that order; junction bases with no gene match: 2. This CDR3 is 13 amino acids long. The CDR3 loop is CASSPTGENIQYF. In nucleotides, the CDR3 is TGTGCCAGCTCACCGACAGGGGAGAACATTCAGTACTTC. Full variable domain (remainder filled in from reference TRBV18 and TRBJ2-4): NAGVMQNPRHLVRRRGQEARLRCSPMKGHSHVYWYRQLPEEGLKFMVYLQKENIIDESGMPKERFSAEFPKEGPSILRIQQVVRGDSAAYFCASSPTGENIQYFGAGTRLSVL.

This clonotype was found many times. CDR3 bases: TGTGCCAGCAGTCCTACTTTGCGGGGATTCTCCTATAATTCACCCCTCCACTTT. This codes for CASSPTLRGFSYNSPLHF. The rearrangement joins TRBV7-6 to TRBJ1-6, with D unclear. The CDR3 is 18 residues long. The germline gives CDR1 SGHVS, CDR2 FNYEAQ. Trimming took 6 bases from V and 0 from J, leaving 18 bases between them.

The table lists this clonotype with many counts. The J gene is TRBJ2-6, the V gene TRBV7-3; 7 bases fit TRBD1. The germline gives CDR1 SGHTA, CDR2 FQGTGA. V lost 5 bases and J lost 4; bases outside the gene matches: 5. The CDR3 has 15 residues. DNA for the CDR3: TGTGCCAGCAGCAGGACAGGCTCAGGGGCCAACGTCCTGACTTTC. It is translated as CASSRTGSGANVLTF.

The chain links TRBV4-3 to TRBJ1-2; D gene uncertain. Germline V gives CDR1 LGHNA, CDR2 YSLEER. The CDR3 sequence is 15 residues long. V was shortened by 3 bases and J by 4 bases, with 15 bases between the two germline ends. The CDR3 bases are TGCGCCAGCAGCCAGACACGATCCCTCCTCTATGGCTACACCTTC. It specifies CASSQTRSLLYGYTF.

The rearrangement links TRBV12-3 or TRBV12-4 to TRBJ1-1; 7 bases are shared with TRBD1. V lost 9 bases and J lost 4; bases outside the gene matches: 8. The CDR3 contains 13 residues. The DNA of the CDR3 is TGTGCCAGTCTACGACAGGGCGGCACTGAAGCTTTCTTT. Its translation is CASLRQGGTEAFF.

The chain is built from TRBV10-3 and TRBJ1-5; 10 positions match TRBD1. There are 15 residues in the CDR3. Germline trimming cut 0 bases from V and 7 bases from J; bases unmatched to any gene: 3. Germline V lookup: CDR1 ENHRY, CDR2 SYGVKD. The CDR3 sequence is CAISESSGQGQPQHF. CDR3 in DNA: TGTGCCATCAGTGAGTCTTCGGGACAGGGGCAGCCCCAGCATTTT.

This clonotype was detected many times. The genes are TRBV4-3 and TRBJ2-2; no clear D gene. Germline V CDR1 and CDR2: LGHNA, YSLEER. The CDR3 runs 14 residues. The ends were cut back, 4 bases at V and 6 bases at J, with 12 bases in the middle. The chain's CDR3 is CASSPYLGSGELFF. The CDR3 DNA follows: TGCGCCAGCAGCCCTTACCTCGGGTCCGGGGAGCTGTTTTTT.